The rows below give T cell receptor beta chains drawn from one sample of a study of blood T cells in healthy people across ages. TCRdb processed the 5' RACE reads anew with MiXCR; each CDR3 protein has one entry. In the table there are about 680,000 distinct CDR3 sequences, around 49% of which are singletons. Sequenced material: blood. These receptors came from a woman aged 60-75 years in good health. Both conserved end residues are part of each CDR3. A D gene is named only where the DNA matches it firmly. Clone size is stated in some rows and not others, as once, few, many or a class when expanded.

D	V	J	size	CDR3	DNA
TRBD2	TRBV5-1	TRBJ2-1	-	CASSLVPSGSPYNEQFF	TGCGCCAGCAGCTTGGTTCCTAGCGGGAGCCCATACAATGAGCAGTTCTTC
TRBD2	TRBV15	TRBJ2-1	-	CATQRGLAGGANEQFF	TGTGCCACCCAGAGAGGGCTAGCGGGAGGGGCCAATGAGCAGTTCTTC
-	TRBV20-1	TRBJ1-2	-	CSARSGGGNYGYTF	TGCAGTGCTAGGTCTGGGGGCGGGAACTATGGCTACACCTTC
-	TRBV20-1	TRBJ1-6	-	CSAPGARDSPLHF	TGCAGTGCTCCAGGGGCTAGGGATTCACCCCTCCACTTT
-	TRBV15	TRBJ2-7	-	CATSRGGFHEQYF	TGTGCCACCAGCAGAGGCGGTTTTCACGAGCAGTACTTC
-	TRBV30	TRBJ1-4	-	CASNNPGSQEKLFF	TGTGCCTCGAACAACCCAGGATCGCAGGAAAAACTGTTTTTT
TRBD1	TRBV4-2	TRBJ1-3	-	CASSQVTTDRGNTIYF	TGTGCCAGCAGCCAAGTTACCACGGACAGGGGAAACACCATATATTTT
-	TRBV20-1	TRBJ1-6	-	CSARIGNYNSPLHF	TGCAGTGCTAGGATAGGGAACTATAATTCACCCCTCCACTTT
-	TRBV7-9	TRBJ2-3	-	CASSLREGQGSTDTQYF	TGTGCCAGCAGCCTACGGGAAGGGCAGGGGAGCACAGATACGCAGTATTTT
-	TRBV20-1	TRBJ1-4	-	CSASRGPNEKLFF	TGCAGTGCTAGCCGGGGCCCTAATGAAAAACTGTTTTTT
-	TRBV5-1	TRBJ2-7	many	CASSESSYEQYF	TGCGCCAGCAGCGAGAGCTCCTACGAGCAGTACTTC
TRBD2	TRBV20-1	TRBJ2-1	-	CSAPSAGVAFNEQFF	TGCAGTGCTCCCAGTGCGGGAGTCGCTTTCAATGAGCAGTTCTTC
-	TRBV5-6	TRBJ2-3	few	CASSLEHDTQYF	TGTGCCAGCAGCTTGGAACACGATACGCAGTATTTT
-	TRBV6-6	TRBJ1-2	-	CASSHLNYGYTF	TGTGCCAGCAGCCACCTCAACTATGGCTACACCTTC
-	TRBV6-6	TRBJ1-1	-	CASSYSTGNTEAFF	TGTGCCAGCAGTTACTCGACGGGCAACACTGAAGCTTTCTTT
-	TRBV4-2	TRBJ2-1	few	CASSSGSGLSNEQFF	TGTGCCAGCAGTAGTGGTAGCGGCCTTTCCAATGAGCAGTTCTTC
TRBD2	TRBV27	TRBJ2-7	-	CASSSLTSGYEQYF	TGTGCCAGCAGTTCTTTGACTAGCGGCTACGAGCAGTACTTC
TRBD1	TRBV7-9	TRBJ2-3	-	CASSADGTGYRNTQYF	TGTGCCAGCAGCGCCGATGGGACAGGGTATAGGAATACGCAGTATTTT
-	TRBV3-1	TRBJ2-5	-	CASSYKGETQYF	TGTGCCAGCAGCTATAAGGGAGAGACCCAGTACTTC
TRBD2	TRBV5-1	TRBJ2-1	many	CASGIAGGRNNEQFF	TGCGCCAGCGGCATAGCGGGAGGGCGAAACAATGAGCAGTTCTTC
TRBD2	TRBV4-3	TRBJ2-3	-	CASSQELAGGPRADTQYF	TGCGCCAGCAGCCAAGAACTAGCGGGAGGGCCGAGAGCAGATACGCAGTATTTT
-	TRBV4-2	TRBJ2-4	-	CASSQDGGSLNIQYF	TGTGCCAGCAGCCAAGATGGGGGGTCTTTGAACATTCAGTACTTC
-	TRBV28	TRBJ2-5	-	CASNPTGQTQYF	TGTGCCAGCAACCCGACAGGACAGACCCAGTACTTC
TRBD2	TRBV9	TRBJ2-1	-	CASAVSGSYNEQFF	TGTGCCAGCGCGGTTAGCGGGAGCTACAATGAGCAGTTCTTC
-	TRBV18	TRBJ1-4	few	CASSPRFGYEKLFF	TGTGCCAGCTCACCAAGGTTTGGGTATGAAAAACTGTTTTTT
TRBD2	TRBV20-1	TRBJ2-1	few	CSARAGTTPNEQFF	TGCAGTGCTAGAGCCGGGACTACTCCCAATGAGCAGTTCTTC
-	TRBV12-3/TRBV12-4	TRBJ1-1	-	CASRTPIGTNTEAFF	TGTGCCAGCAGGACACCCATAGGGACTAACACTGAAGCTTTCTTT
-	TRBV18	TRBJ2-5	-	CASSPGPTQETQYF	TGTGCCAGCTCACCGGGACCGACCCAAGAGACCCAGTACTTC
-	TRBV27	TRBJ2-1	-	CASSWGGTVWNEQFF	TGTGCCAGCAGTTGGGGCGGGACGGTATGGAATGAGCAGTTCTTC
-	TRBV5-1	TRBJ2-3	-	CASSPQTGPDTQYF	TGCGCCAGCAGCCCACAGACAGGTCCAGATACGCAGTATTTT
TRBD2	TRBV3-1	TRBJ2-4	few	CASTQAGGKNIQYF	TGTGCCAGCACCCAAGCGGGAGGCAAAAACATTCAGTACTTC
TRBD2	TRBV9	TRBJ2-1	-	CASSVGLADNEQFF	TGTGCCAGCAGCGTGGGACTAGCAGATAATGAGCAGTTCTTC